This T cell receptor (beta chain) derives from a study of blood T cell repertoires in COVID-19. The germline V gene has CDR1 SEHNR and CDR2 FQNEAQ (reference sequence). V lost 3 bases and J lost 5; bases outside the gene matches: 3. CDR3 length equals 13 residues. Two negative PCRs, clearance, or symptom resolution had been documented for recovered Cohort 3 donors. This table comes from immunoSEQ multiplex PCR, and its TCRdb copy is limited to in-frame clones, with some not included. Here the sample spans hundreds of thousands of clones, roughly 89% being singletons. The chain employs TRBV7-9 and TRBJ1-1; TRBD1 matches at 7 bases. Sequencing was done on a sample of PBMCs or T cells enriched from blood (not recorded which). The receptor was isolated from a woman in her forties who had recovered from COVID-19. CDR3 amino acids: CASSLGQPTEAFF. The DNA for the CDR3 is TGTGCCAGCAGCTTGGGACAGCCGACTGAAGCTTTCTTT.